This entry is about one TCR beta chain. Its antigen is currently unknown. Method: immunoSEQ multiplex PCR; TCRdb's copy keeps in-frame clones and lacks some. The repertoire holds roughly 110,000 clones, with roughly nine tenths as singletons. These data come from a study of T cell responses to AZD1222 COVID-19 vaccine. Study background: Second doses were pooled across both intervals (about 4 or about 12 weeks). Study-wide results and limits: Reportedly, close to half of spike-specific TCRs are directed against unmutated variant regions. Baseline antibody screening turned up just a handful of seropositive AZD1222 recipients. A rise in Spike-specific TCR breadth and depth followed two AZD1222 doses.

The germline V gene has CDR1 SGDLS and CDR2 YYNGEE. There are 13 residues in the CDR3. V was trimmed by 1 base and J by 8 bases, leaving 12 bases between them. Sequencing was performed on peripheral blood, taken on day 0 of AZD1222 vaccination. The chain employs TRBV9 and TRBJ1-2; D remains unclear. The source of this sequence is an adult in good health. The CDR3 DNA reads TGTGCCAGCAGCGTATCTTCTGGGTTGGGCTACACCTTC. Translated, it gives CASSVSSGLGYTF.